A single sample gave rise to the 16 T cell receptor beta chains below, sequenced in a study of T cells in lung cancer brain metastases. TCRdb keeps only in-frame clones here, not all; method: immunoSEQ multiplex PCR. The data hold 3,000 to 4,000 clones, with roughly nine tenths observed a single time. Sequenced input: tumor tissue from the primary lung tumor. All receptors derive from a woman aged 45-65 years with non-small cell lung cancer.

This rearrangement joins TRBV6-5 to TRBJ1-3; a possible D gene is TRBD1 (6 bases). The CDR3 has 14 amino acids. With 2 bases removed from V and 4 bases from J, the gap between germline ends came to 9 bases. Germline loops: CDR1 MNHEY, CDR2 SVGAGI. This CDR3 reads CASSYMRGGNTIYF. The CDR3 DNA reads TGTGCCAGCAGTTACATGAGGGGGGGAAACACCATATATTTT.

The V call is TRBV14, the J call TRBJ2-2; D may be TRBD1 or TRBD2 (5 bases each). The CDR3 consists of 16 residues. The germline V and J ends were trimmed by 6 bases and 0 bases, with 14 bases remaining between them. The germline CDR1 and CDR2 sequences are SGHDN and FVKESK. The CDR3 loop is CASSQWDGTNTGELFF. The CDR3 DNA is TGTGCCAGCAGTCAGTGGGACGGTACGAACACCGGGGAGCTGTTTTTT. Full variable domain (missing parts from reference TRBV14 and TRBJ2-2): EAGVTQFPSHSVIEKGQTVTLRCDPISGHDNLYWYRRVMGKEIKFLLHFVKESKQDESGMPNNRFLAERTGGTYSTLKVQPAELEDSGVYFCASSQWDGTNTGELFFGEGSRLTVL.

J is TRBJ2-3 and V is TRBV6-1; D tentatively fits TRBD1 or TRBD2 (6 bases each). CDR1 MNHNS and CDR2 SASEGT come from the germline V gene. Trimming took off 3 bases at V and 0 bases at J, with 13 bases between the two ends. CDR3 length equals 16 residues. As DNA, the CDR3 is TGTGCCAGCAGTGACGGGGGACACCTTAGCACAGATACGCAGTATTTT. Amino acid sequence: CASSDGGHLSTDTQYF.

Regarding this clone: Different DNA sequences within this sample yield the same CDR3. The CDR3 spells CASSYSGQLNDEQFF. Here the CDR3 DNA reads TGTGCCAGCAGTTACTCGGGACAGCTAAACGATGAGCAGTTCTTC. This rearrangement joins TRBV6-5 to TRBJ2-1, with 7 positions matching TRBD1. V dropped 0 bases and J dropped 8; count of bases not matched to a gene: 7. The CDR3 covers 15 residues. CDR1 is MNHEY, CDR2 SVGAGI, per germline.

The chain links TRBV28 to TRBJ2-7, with TRBD1 matching over 7 bases. CDR1 is MDHEN, CDR2 SYDVKM, per germline. V was clipped by 5 bases and J by 1 base; unmatched bases: 8. The CDR3 sequence is 15 residues long. The CDR3 loop is CASSPSGTESYEQYF. The CDR3 DNA follows: TGTGCCAGCAGTCCGTCCGGGACAGAGTCCTACGAGCAGTACTTC.

The chain recombines TRBV29-1 with TRBJ1-2; the D gene is possibly TRBD1 (6 bases). The length of the CDR3 is 11 residues. The V gene lost 6 bases and the J gene lost 11 bases, with 16 bases spanning the gap. Germline values: CDR1 SQVTM, CDR2 ANQGSEA. In nucleotides, the CDR3 is TGCAGCGTGGGGGGGAAACAGGGATACACCTTC. Its protein is CSVGGKQGYTF.

V and J are TRBV29-1 and TRBJ1-1, with a tentative D call TRBD1 (5 bases). The CDR3 is made up of 10 amino acids. Looked up from germline, CDR1 is SQVTM and CDR2 is ANQGSEA. Between the trimmed V and J ends, which lost 6 bases and 6 bases, there was a span of 8 bases. In DNA form, the CDR3 reads TGCAGCGTCGACAGTCCTGAAGCTTTCTTT. Residues: CSVDSPEAFF.

V gene TRBV5-1 combines with J gene TRBJ2-3; 7 bases agree with TRBD2. This CDR3 region has 17 residues. V dropped 4 bases and J dropped 4; count of bases not matched to a gene: 15. CDR1 and CDR2 (germline): SGHRS, YFSETQ. The CDR3 DNA reads TGCGCCAGCAGCCCAAGGACTAACGGGGGGAGGTCAGATACGCAGTATTTT. Its protein product is CASSPRTNGGRSDTQYF.

This chain connects TRBV28 to TRBJ1-1; possible D gene TRBD1, 6 bases. The germline CDR1 and CDR2 sequences are MDHEN and SYDVKM. V lost 5 bases and J lost 7, with 14 bases in between. CDR3 length: 13 residues. CDR3 sequence reads: CASSAPWGHEAFF. The CDR3 DNA reads as TGTGCCAGCAGTGCCCCCTGGGGACATGAAGCTTTCTTT. Full variable domain (rest looked up from reference TRBV28 and TRBJ1-1): DVKVTQSSRYLVKRTGEKVFLECVQDMDHENMFWYRQDPGLGLRLIYFSYDVKMKEKGDIPEGYSVSREKKERFSLILESASTNQTSMYLCASSAPWGHEAFFGQGTRLTVV.

The genes are TRBV5-1 and TRBJ1-1; no reliable D call. CDR1 is SGHRS and CDR2 is YFSETQ in the germline V gene. The CDR3 has 12 amino acids. Trimming stripped 4 bases from V and 1 base from J, with 5 bases between. DNA of the CDR3: TGCGCCAGCAGCAAGGGGAACACTGAAGCTTTCTTT. Protein sequence: CASSKGNTEAFF.

The count of this clone is one. The rearrangement links TRBV28 to TRBJ2-7, with 8 bases aligning to TRBD2. Trimming at V came to 6 bases and at J to 4 bases, leaving 14 bases not matched to a gene. Germline CDR1 is MDHEN and CDR2 is SYDVKM. The CDR3 runs 16 residues. The CDR3 sequence: CASSPWAAGVVYEQYF. The CDR3 DNA reads as TGTGCCAGCAGCCCCTGGGCAGCGGGGGTTGTTTACGAGCAGTACTTC. The whole variable domain, filled in from reference TRBV28 and TRBJ2-7, reads DVKVTQSSRYLVKRTGEKVFLECVQDMDHENMFWYRQDPGLGLRLIYFSYDVKMKEKGDIPEGYSVSREKKERFSLILESASTNQTSMYLCASSPWAAGVVYEQYFGPGTRLTVT.

This clone was counted a few times. The genes are TRBV12-5 and TRBJ2-1; D uncertain. Trimming took off 3 bases at V and 1 base at J, with 7 bases between the two ends. Germline assignment: CDR1 LGHNT and CDR2 FRNRAP. The CDR3 sequence is 14 residues long. The CDR3 here is CASGLKISYNEQFF. In DNA form, the CDR3 reads TGTGCTAGTGGTTTAAAGATATCCTACAATGAGCAGTTCTTC.

The gene calls are TRBV29-1 and TRBJ1-2; D gene ambiguous. Looked up from germline, CDR1 is SQVTM and CDR2 is ANQGSEA. The CDR3 is 10 amino acids. CDR3 amino acids: CSDSQYGYTF. DNA of the CDR3: TGCAGTGACTCTCAGTATGGCTACACCTTC.

Here the CDR3 DNA reads TGTGCCAGTAGTATCTGGAAGGGCTCTGGGGCCAACGTCCTGACTTTC. As protein: CASSIWKGSGANVLTF. The chain uses TRBV19 and TRBJ2-6; D gene uncertain. The CDR3 contains 16 residues. V was clipped by 3 bases and J by 0 bases, with 9 bases between them. The germline V gene has CDR1 LNHDA and CDR2 SQIVND (reference sequence).

The J gene is TRBJ1-3, the V gene TRBV25-1; no definite D call. Germline-derived CDR1 and CDR2 are MGHDK and SYGVNS. This CDR3 comprises 14 residues. Trimming removed 8 bases from V and 1 base from J, with 12 bases in between. As DNA, the CDR3 is TGTGCCAGCCAACCCGGGAAATCTGGAAACACCATATATTTT. Protein sequence: CASQPGKSGNTIYF.

CDR3 sequence: CASSRGGLLDTQYF. As DNA, the CDR3 is TGTGCCAGCAGTCGGGGGGGGTTATTAGATACGCAGTATTTT. V and J are TRBV6-5 and TRBJ2-3, with 8 bases lining up with TRBD2. Unmatched junction bases numbered 6, after V lost 5 bases and J lost 5 bases. From germline, CDR1 is MNHEY and CDR2 SVGAGI. This CDR3 is built from 14 residues.